The sequence of this T cell receptor beta chain was determined in a study of long-term antiretroviral therapy in people with HIV. The run of the v3.0 immunoSEQ assay was at survey level. TCRdb's copy holds only in-frame clones and misses some; the assay was immunoSEQ multiplex PCR. The top ten clones hold 15% to 20% of a sample with tens of thousands of clones, approximately 84% of them seen once. Looked up from germline, CDR1 is MNHNS and CDR2 is SASEGT. The CDR3 is 15 residues long. Trimming removed 4 bases from V and 5 bases from J; junction bases left unmatched: 8. V gene TRBV6-1 combines with J gene TRBJ2-5; 9 bases line up with TRBD1. This specimen was unsorted PBMCs, taken 0.5 years before starting antiretroviral therapy. The receptor comes from a man aged 35 to 55 with HIV. The CDR3: CASSAGTGLMETQYF. Written as DNA, the CDR3 is TGTGCCAGCAGTGCGGGGACAGGGCTTATGGAGACCCAGTACTTC.